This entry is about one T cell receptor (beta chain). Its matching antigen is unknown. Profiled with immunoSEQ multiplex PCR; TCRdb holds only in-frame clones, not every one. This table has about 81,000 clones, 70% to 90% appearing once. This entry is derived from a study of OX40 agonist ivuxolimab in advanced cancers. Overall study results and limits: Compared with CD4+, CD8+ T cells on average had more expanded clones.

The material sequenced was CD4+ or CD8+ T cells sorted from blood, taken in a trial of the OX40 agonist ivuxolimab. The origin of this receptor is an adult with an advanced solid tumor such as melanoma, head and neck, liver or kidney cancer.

The DNA of the CDR3 is TGTGCCAGCAGCAGGCATTCCTACGAGCAGTACTTC. Protein sequence: CASSRHSYEQYF. The gene calls are TRBV6-1 and TRBJ2-7; D is ambiguous. Trimming took 6 bases from V and 1 from J, leaving 7 bases between them. CDR3 length equals 12 residues. Germline CDR1 MNHNS, CDR2 SASEGT.